The rows below give T cell receptor beta chains drawn from one sample of a study of control samples from healthy donors and cancer patients. Using immunoSEQ multiplex PCR, the repertoire was profiled, and TCRdb retains in-frame clones only, with some absent. The repertoire holds 90,000 or so clones, with roughly 91% as singletons. The material sequenced was PBMCs. These receptors were obtained from a woman aged 50 to 60 with colorectal cancer. Both conserved end residues are part of each CDR3. Fields, in order: V gene, clone size, J gene, D gene, CDR3 DNA, CDR3 protein. A D gene is named only where the DNA matches it firmly. Part of the rows lack a size; the others show once, few, many or a class for expanded clones.

TRBV5-1	NA	TRBJ1-1	TRBD1	TGCGCCAGCAGCCCCGGGACAGGAGTCGAAGCTTTCTTT	CASSPGTGVEAFF
TRBV11-1	NA	TRBJ1-1	NA	TGTGCCAGCAGCTTAGGTGGTGAAGCTTTCTTT	CASSLGGEAFF
TRBV28	few	TRBJ2-5	TRBD1	TGTGCCAGCAGTTACCCAGGGGGTTCGGAAGAGACCCAGTACTTC	CASSYPGGSEETQYF
TRBV5-1	once	TRBJ2-1	NA	TGCGCCAGCAGCTTGGGCAGCTCCTACAATGAGCAGTTCTTC	CASSLGSSYNEQFF
TRBV15	once	TRBJ2-1	NA	TGTGCCACCAGGCTACGACGGACAGAACTCTACAATGAGCAGTTCTTC	CATRLRRTELYNEQFF
TRBV24-1	NA	TRBJ1-2	NA	TGTGCCACCAGTGATTCGGGAGGATACTATGGCTACACCTTC	CATSDSGGYYGYTF
TRBV3-1/TRBV3-2	NA	TRBJ1-5	NA	TGTGCCAGCAGCCAAGGGGACACTAGCAATCAGCCCCAGCATTTT	CASSQGDTSNQPQHF
TRBV28	NA	TRBJ2-4	TRBD1	TGTGCCAGCAGCCGTGGACAGGGGGAGGACATTCAGTACTTC	CASSRGQGEDIQYF
TRBV5-1	NA	TRBJ2-3	TRBD1	TGCGCCAGCGTAGCCGGGACAGGGGCCACAGATACGCAGTATTTT	CASVAGTGATDTQYF
TRBV2	NA	TRBJ2-1	NA	TGTGCCAGCAGTGACGCTTTCCAGCAGTTCTTC	CASSDAFQQFF
TRBV2	NA	TRBJ2-1	NA	TGTGCCAGCAAAAAGGGTGGGAACAATGAGCAGTTCTTC	CASKKGGNNEQFF
TRBV5-1	NA	TRBJ2-3	NA	TGCGCCAGCAGCTTGGCCCCGGCAGTCCTTAGCACAGATACGCAGTATTTT	CASSLAPAVLSTDTQYF
TRBV28	NA	TRBJ1-2	NA	TGTGCCAGCAGTTTTGACAATGGCTACACCTTC	CASSFDNGYTF
TRBV5-6	NA	TRBJ1-6	NA	TGTGCCAGCAGCTTGGAATCACGCTATAATTCACCCCTCCACTTT	CASSLESRYNSPLHF
TRBV6-5	NA	TRBJ1-5	TRBD1	TGTGCCAGCTCCTGGGACAGGGGGCATCAGCCCCAGCATTTT	CASSWDRGHQPQHF
TRBV4-1	NA	TRBJ2-3	TRBD2	TGCGCCAGCAGCCAAGATAATGCGGGGGGGCCGGGCACAGATACGCAGTATTTT	CASSQDNAGGPGTDTQYF
TRBV2	NA	TRBJ1-1	NA	TGTGCCAGCACGGCGATGGGGTACACTGAAGCTTTCTTT	CASTAMGYTEAFF
TRBV3-1/TRBV3-2	NA	TRBJ2-5	TRBD2	TGTGCCAGCAGCCAAGGAACGAGCGGGGGGCCCCAAGAGACCCAGTACTTC	CASSQGTSGGPQETQYF
TRBV5-4	once	TRBJ2-3	TRBD2	TGTGCCAGCAGCTTTGCGGGGGGGACAGATACGCAGTATTTT	CASSFAGGTDTQYF
TRBV19	NA	TRBJ1-1	TRBD1	TGTGCCAGTAGTGCAAACAGGGGATGGACCACTGAAGCTTTCTTT	CASSANRGWTTEAFF
TRBV27	NA	TRBJ1-2	NA	TGTGCCAGCAGTTCCTCCGCGGCAGCTCACATCTCTAACTATGGCTACACCTTC	CASSSSAAAHISNYGYTF
TRBV5-1	NA	TRBJ1-1	TRBD1	TGCGCCAGCAGCCCGACAGGGATGAACACTGAAGCTTTCTTT	CASSPTGMNTEAFF
TRBV3-1/TRBV3-2	few	TRBJ2-5	TRBD1	TGTGCCAGCAGCTTTCGACAGGGCCAAAAAGGGGAGACCCAGTACTTC	CASSFRQGQKGETQYF
TRBV9	NA	TRBJ1-4	NA	TGTGCCAGCAGCACGGGATCCGGTGAAAAACTGTTTTTT	CASSTGSGEKLFF
TRBV19	few	TRBJ2-6	NA	TGTGCCAGTAGTTTTCAGGGTTCAAAGCGTGGGGCCAACGTCCTGACTTTC	CASSFQGSKRGANVLTF
TRBV4-1	NA	TRBJ2-3	NA	TGCGCCAGCAGCCAAACGACAGTGACAGATACGCAGTATTTT	CASSQTTVTDTQYF
TRBV28	NA	TRBJ2-1	TRBD2	TGTGCCACCGCGGGGGGGCCCATCTCCTACAATGAGCAGTTCTTC	CATAGGPISYNEQFF
TRBV6-5	NA	TRBJ1-1	NA	TGTGCCAGCACTCCGACAGTCTTGAACACTGAAGCTTTCTTT	CASTPTVLNTEAFF
TRBV19	NA	TRBJ1-5	NA	TGTGCCAGTAGTTTAGGCCCCAATCAGCCCCAGCATTTT	CASSLGPNQPQHF
TRBV9	once	TRBJ2-3	TRBD2	TGTGCCAGCAGCGACAAACGACTAGCGGGCACAGATACGCAGTATTTT	CASSDKRLAGTDTQYF
TRBV7-9	NA	TRBJ1-4	NA	TGTGCCAGCAGCAGCCCGTTTGGTAACTCAGACGCACCTAATGAAAAACTGTTTTTT	CASSSPFGNSDAPNEKLFF
TRBV3-1/TRBV3-2	NA	TRBJ1-3	NA	TGTGCCAGCAGTCATGGGAGGTTAAGAAACACCATATATTTT	CASSHGRLRNTIYF
TRBV3-1/TRBV3-2	NA	TRBJ1-1	NA	TGTGCCAGCAGCCAAGAAATTGGGGGGGCCTACTCCATGAACACTGAAGCTTTCTTT	CASSQEIGGAYSMNTEAFF
TRBV5-1	NA	TRBJ2-5	NA	TGCGCCAGCAGCTTGGGGACAGCGCAAGAGACCCAGTACTTC	CASSLGTAQETQYF
TRBV29-1	NA	TRBJ1-2	NA	TGCAGCGTTGAAAATCGGGCAGGGATAGGCTACACCTTC	CSVENRAGIGYTF
TRBV6-1	once	TRBJ1-5	NA	TGTGCCAGCAGTGATATGGGGCAAAGCAATCAGCCCCAGCATTTT	CASSDMGQSNQPQHF
TRBV5-1	NA	TRBJ1-6	TRBD1	TGCGCCAGCAGCTTGGGGGGGACAGGTTTTTCGGATTCACCCCTCCACTTT	CASSLGGTGFSDSPLHF
TRBV6-5	NA	TRBJ1-1	TRBD1	TGTGCCAGCAGTTCGGGACAGGGGAACACTGAAGCTTTCTTT	CASSSGQGNTEAFF
TRBV24-1	NA	TRBJ2-3	NA	TGTGCCACCGAGTCAGGGTGGGCAGATACGCAGTATTTT	CATESGWADTQYF
TRBV4-3	NA	TRBJ2-1	TRBD2	TGCGCCAGCAGCCGGACTAGCGGGGGTAATTCCTACAATGAGCAGTTCTTC	CASSRTSGGNSYNEQFF
TRBV5-6	few	TRBJ1-2	NA	TGTGCCAGCAGCCAGACGGACCTCTCGAGCTACACCTTC	CASSQTDLSSYTF
TRBV9	NA	TRBJ1-2	NA	TGTGCCAGCAGCGGCGGCGGGACTTATGGCTACACCTTC	CASSGGGTYGYTF
TRBV5-5	NA	TRBJ1-2	NA	TGTGCCAGCACCCAGGAGGGTGGCTACACCTTC	CASTQEGGYTF
TRBV5-1	few	TRBJ1-3	TRBD1	TGCGCCAGCAGCGATCGGACAGGTGGAAACACCATATATTTT	CASSDRTGGNTIYF
TRBV2	once	TRBJ2-1	TRBD2	TGTGCCACCCAAGCCCCCTTTCTAGCGGGGGGGCTCAATGAGCAGTTCTTC	CATQAPFLAGGLNEQFF
TRBV21-1	NA	TRBJ2-2	NA	TGTGCCAGCAGCACTAAAATGGAGCCCGGGGAGCTGTTTTTT	CASSTKMEPGELFF
TRBV28	NA	TRBJ1-2	TRBD1	TGTGCCAGCAGTTCATCTTACAGGGGTCCCGAGGGCTATGGCTACACCTTC	CASSSSYRGPEGYGYTF
TRBV3-1/TRBV3-2	once	TRBJ1-4	NA	TGTGCCAGCAGAGAGAGAGAGTCCGGGTTACACAATGAAAAACTGTTTTTT	CASRERESGLHNEKLFF
TRBV28	NA	TRBJ1-4	TRBD1	TGTGCCAGCAGTCGACAGGGAAGCACTAATGAAAAACTGTTTTTT	CASSRQGSTNEKLFF
TRBV18	NA	TRBJ1-2	NA	TGTGCCAGCTCAGGGGACATCTATGGCTACACCTTC	CASSGDIYGYTF
TRBV7-3	NA	TRBJ2-1	TRBD2	TGTGCCAGCAGCCAGGGACTAGCGGGCTACAATGAGCAGTTCTTC	CASSQGLAGYNEQFF
TRBV4-3	NA	TRBJ2-3	TRBD2	TGCGCCAGCAGCCTCCGTGGACTAGCGGGGGGGACCACAGATACGCAGTATTTT	CASSLRGLAGGTTDTQYF